This T cell receptor (beta chain) was identified in a study of cytomegalovirus exposure and HLA in healthy donors. As for the study in general: It was reported in a later analysis that the approximately 120 validation repertoires used the same platform as the approximately 690 first-cohort repertoires.

Sequencing was performed with immunoSEQ multiplex PCR; in TCRdb, only in-frame clones are kept and a portion is missing. The data show some 190,000 clones, approximately 89% seen once. Germline V lookup: CDR1 MDHEN, CDR2 SYDVKM. The trim removed 7 bases at V and 3 bases at J, leaving 8 bases unmatched. CDR3 length: 15 residues. Separation from the approximately 690-subject first cohort characterized the roughly 110-subject validation cohort, to which the donors belonged. On this clone itself: Its matching antigen is unknown.

Study findings and constraints: In a later analysis, first-cohort TCR clusters were found to tend to co-occur in the 95 to 150 validation repertoires. Rarity held for most TCR sequences, but there were some public TCRs that occurred in many donors.

The sample was PBMCs. The origin of this receptor is a man younger than 40 in good health and CMV-seropositive. The chain couples TRBV28 to TRBJ2-5; 10 bases are shared with TRBD1. As DNA, the CDR3 is TGTGCCAGCATCTCCTGGGGACAGGGGAAAGAGACCCAGTACTTC. This gives the protein CASISWGQGKETQYF.